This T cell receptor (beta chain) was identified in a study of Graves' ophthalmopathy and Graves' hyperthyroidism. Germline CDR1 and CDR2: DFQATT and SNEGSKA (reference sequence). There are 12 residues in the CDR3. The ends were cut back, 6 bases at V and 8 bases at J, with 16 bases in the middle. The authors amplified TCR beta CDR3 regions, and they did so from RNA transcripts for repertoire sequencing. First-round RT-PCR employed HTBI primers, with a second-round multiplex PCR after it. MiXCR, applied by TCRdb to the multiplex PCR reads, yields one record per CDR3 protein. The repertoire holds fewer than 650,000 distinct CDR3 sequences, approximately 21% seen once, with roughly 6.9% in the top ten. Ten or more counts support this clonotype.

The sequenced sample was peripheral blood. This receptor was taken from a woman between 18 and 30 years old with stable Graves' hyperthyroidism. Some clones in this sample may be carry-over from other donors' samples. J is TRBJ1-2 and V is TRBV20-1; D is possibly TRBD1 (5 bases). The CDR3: CSAGAGRDGYTF. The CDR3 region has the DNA TGCAGTGCCGGGGCGGGCAGGGACGGCTACACCTTC.